The 27 T cell receptor beta chains given below trace back to one sample, sequenced in a study of persistence of HIV-infected CD4 T cells. An overlapping HIV-1 Gag peptide pool stimulated these cells at roughly 1 ug/peptide/mL. Sorting of responding CD4+ T cells relied on upregulated CD40 ligand together with CD69. Their cognate antigens are unknown. The immunoSEQ assay was version 4, run in survey mode. The data were produced by immunoSEQ multiplex PCR, yet TCRdb's version contains in-frame clones alone and is incomplete. The sample holds under 20,000 clones; 65% are singletons and the top ten take under 2.5%. The specimen comprised CD4+ T cells sorted from PBMCs after 18-hour stimulation, sampled from a patient who received antiretroviral therapy. Receptor source: an adult woman with HIV who was CMV-seropositive.

The CDR3: CASSPPGRGDGEQFF. The CDR3 nucleotides are TGTGCCAGCTCACCACCCGGCAGGGGTGATGGTGAGCAGTTCTTC. The V gene is TRBV18, the J gene TRBJ2-1, with a tentative D call TRBD1 (6 bases). Germline V lookup: CDR1 KGHSH, CDR2 LQKENI. The CDR3 contains 15 residues. V was trimmed by 0 bases and J by 9 bases, leaving 15 bases between them.

This clone was recorded a few times. V is TRBV4-1 and J is TRBJ1-2; D not certain. The V gene lost 0 bases and the J gene lost 7 bases, with 15 bases spanning the gap. Germline assignment: CDR1 MGHRA and CDR2 YSYEKL. CDR3 length equals 15 residues. The CDR3 sequence: CASSQDPRPEGGYTF. The CDR3 DNA is TGCGCCAGCAGCCAAGATCCCCGACCCGAGGGTGGCTACACCTTC.

Here the CDR3 reads CASSLDGGSGQPQHF. The CDR3 nucleotides are TGCGCCAGCAGCTTGGATGGGGGCTCGGGGCAGCCCCAGCATTTT. V gene TRBV5-1 combines with J gene TRBJ1-5; TRBD1 might be the D (6 bases). CDR3 length equals 15 residues. Germline CDR1 reads SGHRS; CDR2 reads YFSETQ. The V and J ends lost 0 bases and 7 bases respectively, with 14 bases between them.

The chain employs TRBV7-2 and TRBJ1-3; no reliable D call. Trimming removed 5 bases from V and 0 bases from J, with 11 bases in between. Germline values: CDR1 SGHTA, CDR2 FQGNSA. The CDR3 covers 15 residues. CDR3 sequence (DNA): TGTGCCAGCAGCCGCGAATTCTCCTCTGGAAACACCATATATTTT. It translates to CASSREFSSGNTIYF.

This chain links TRBV9 with TRBJ1-4; 8 bases fit TRBD1. CDR1 is SGDLS, CDR2 YYNGEE, per germline. V lost 3 bases and J lost 3; bases outside the gene matches: 1. This CDR3 has 14 amino acids. The CDR3 bases are TGTGCCAGCAGCGCACAGGGGGCTAATGAAAAACTGTTTTTT. It yields the protein CASSAQGANEKLFF.

This clone was found a few times. The rearrangement uses TRBV19 and TRBJ1-1; no reliable D call. Trimming took 4 bases from V and 3 from J, leaving 18 bases between them. CDR1 LNHDA and CDR2 SQIVND come from the germline V gene (reference sequence). The length of the CDR3 is 16 residues. For the CDR3, the DNA is TGTGCCAGTAGTACCCTCAGGTCAGTTCGGGACACTGAAGCTTTCTTT. This gives the protein CASSTLRSVRDTEAFF.

This chain connects TRBV11-3 to TRBJ1-1; no definite D call. Trimming took 5 bases from V and 7 from J, leaving 14 bases between them. CDR3 length: 13 residues. In germline, CDR1 is SGHNT, CDR2 YENEEA. CDR3 nucleotide sequence: TGTGCCAGCAGCCTGACGACCCTCAGTGAAGCTTTCTTT. Translated, it gives CASSLTTLSEAFF.

V usage is TRBV4-1 and J usage is TRBJ2-3; TRBD2 matches 8 bases. Per germline, CDR1 MGHRA and CDR2 YSYEKL. V lost 1 base, J lost 11 bases, and 5 bases stayed unmatched. The CDR3 loop spans 13 amino acids. DNA for the CDR3: TGCGCCAGCAGCCAAGGGGTGGGACTAGTGCAGTATTTT. It specifies CASSQGVGLVQYF.

The rearrangement uses TRBV19 and TRBJ1-5, with D possibly TRBD1 on 5 matching bases. Between the trimmed V and J ends, which lost 5 bases and 6 bases, there was a span of 8 bases. The CDR3 is 12 residues long. The germline gives CDR1 LNHDA, CDR2 SQIVND (reference sequence). CDR3 bases: TGTGCCAGTAGTCGAGACAGTCAGCCCCAGCATTTT. Encoded protein: CASSRDSQPQHF.

Turning to this clone: The same CDR3 can be traced to other DNA sequences in this sample. The gene calls are TRBV29-1 and TRBJ2-2; no reliable D call. The CDR3 spans 13 residues. Trimming shortened V by 6 bases and J by 1 base, and 9 bases separated the two germline ends. The germline V gene encodes CDR1 SQVTM and CDR2 ANQGSEA. The CDR3 loop is CSVWTVNTGELFF. The CDR3 nucleotides are TGCAGCGTCTGGACGGTGAACACCGGGGAGCTGTTTTTT.

The chain employs TRBV5-1 and TRBJ2-2; 8 nucleotides agree with TRBD2. This CDR3 has 15 amino acids. The V segment lost 0 bases and the J segment 6 bases; nucleotides outside the gene matches: 4. In germline, CDR1 is SGHRS, CDR2 YFSETQ. CDR3 sequence: CASSLAGGAPGELFF. CDR3 sequence (DNA): TGCGCCAGCAGCTTGGCCGGGGGGGCCCCCGGGGAGCTGTTTTTT.

A few counts support this clone. The chain links TRBV29-1 to TRBJ1-2; no clear D. V was clipped by 1 base and J by 4 bases, with 16 bases between them. The CDR3 totals 15 residues. Germline loops: CDR1 SQVTM, CDR2 ANQGSEA. CDR3 protein: CSVEVPRAAGYGYTF. The DNA for the CDR3 is TGCAGCGTTGAAGTCCCCCGGGCGGCCGGCTATGGCTACACCTTC.

This clone was observed a handful of times. This rearrangement joins TRBV7-2 to TRBJ1-2; 7 nucleotides agree with TRBD1. The CDR3 consists of 15 residues. With V trimmed by 1 base and J by 2 bases, 4 bases remained unmatched. Germline V gives CDR1 SGHTA, CDR2 FQGNSA. Here the CDR3 DNA reads TGTGCCAGCAGCTTAGGGACAGGCCCGAACTATGGCTACACCTTC. Encoded protein: CASSLGTGPNYGYTF. Full variable domain (outside the CDR3, taken from reference TRBV7-2 and TRBJ1-2): GAGVSQSPSNKVTEKGKDVELRCDPISGHTALYWYRQSLGQGLEFLIYFQGNSAPDKSGLPSDRFSAERTGGSVSTLTIQRTQQEDSAVYLCASSLGTGPNYGYTFGSGTRLTVV.

This chain connects TRBV2 to TRBJ2-3, with 8 bases matching TRBD2. V was pared by 6 bases and J by 2 bases, with 1 base of the junction left unmatched. The CDR3 length is 13 residues. In germline, CDR1 is SNHLY, CDR2 FYNNEI. CDR3 DNA: TGTGCCAGCAGGCGGGGGGTCACAGATACGCAGTATTTT. Its protein is CASRRGVTDTQYF.

The chain joins TRBV19 to TRBJ1-3; D is ambiguous. The V gene's germline CDR1 is LNHDA and CDR2 SQIVND (reference sequence). There are 15 residues in the CDR3. V lost 3 bases, J lost 0 bases, and 9 bases lay in between. The CDR3 region has the DNA TGTGCCAGTAGTATGGTCGCCAGCTCTGGAAACACCATATATTTT. This translates into CASSMVASSGNTIYF.

The J gene is TRBJ2-1, the V gene TRBV7-3; TRBD2 aligns across 8 bases. Germline V CDR1 and CDR2: SGHTA, FQGTGA. This CDR3 comprises 15 residues. V lost 4 bases, J lost 7 bases, and 9 bases stayed unmatched. CDR3 DNA sequence: TGTGCCAGCAGCTCGGGGCCTAGCGGGTTTAATGAGCAGTTCTTC. This sequence encodes CASSSGPSGFNEQFF.

The V gene is TRBV6-4, the J gene TRBJ2-2; D remains ambiguous. The germline CDR1 and CDR2 sequences are MRHNA and SNTAGT. Trimming left V 4 bases short and J 4 bases short, with 10 bases between. The CDR3 extends over 14 amino acids. CDR3 nucleotide sequence: TGTGCCAGCAGTGTTTTCCAGTCCACCGGGGAGCTGTTTTTT. The encoded protein is CASSVFQSTGELFF.

The V gene is TRBV10-1, the J gene TRBJ1-3; TRBD1 is a possible D gene (5 bases). This CDR3 has 17 amino acids. Trimming shortened V by 0 bases and J by 4 bases, and 16 bases separated the two germline ends. Germline assignment: CDR1 WNHNN and CDR2 SYGVQD (reference sequence). CDR3 amino acids: CASSESGIRDGGNTIYF. CDR3 coding DNA: TGCGCCAGCAGTGAGTCGGGAATCCGGGACGGCGGAAACACCATATATTTT.

V usage is TRBV27 and J usage is TRBJ2-7; 8 nucleotides agree with TRBD2. Per the germline V gene, CDR1 is MNHEY and CDR2 is SMNVEV (reference sequence). The length of the CDR3 is 13 residues. Trimming removed 3 bases from V and 6 bases from J; junction bases left unmatched: 4. Here the CDR3 reads CASSFSGGIEQYF. The DNA of the CDR3 is TGTGCCAGCAGTTTTTCGGGGGGGATCGAGCAGTACTTC.

The chain links TRBV28 to TRBJ1-1; no definite D call. The CDR3 contains 13 residues. Germline loops: CDR1 MDHEN, CDR2 SYDVKM. With 3 bases removed from V and 5 bases from J, the gap between germline ends came to 10 bases. The CDR3 sequence: CASSFVRGTEAFF. The CDR3 DNA reads TGTGCCAGCAGTTTCGTTCGGGGAACTGAAGCTTTCTTT. The full variable domain, completed using reference TRBV28 and TRBJ1-1, is DVKVTQSSRYLVKRTGEKVFLECVQDMDHENMFWYRQDPGLGLRLIYFSYDVKMKEKGDIPEGYSVSREKKERFSLILESASTNQTSMYLCASSFVRGTEAFFGQGTRLTVV.

The rearrangement uses TRBV30 and TRBJ1-1, with D perhaps matching TRBD1 (5 bases). The V end was cut by 3 bases, the J end by 0 bases, with 14 bases between. This CDR3 is 15 amino acids long. CDR1 is GTSNPN and CDR2 is SVGIG in the germline V gene (reference sequence). CDR3: CAWRAVGHMNTEAFF. CDR3 nucleotides: TGTGCCTGGAGGGCCGTCGGACACATGAACACTGAAGCTTTCTTT.

The J gene is TRBJ2-2, the V gene TRBV7-9; D is perhaps TRBD1 (7 bases). The CDR3 runs 15 residues. Germline values: CDR1 SEHNR, CDR2 FQNEAQ (reference sequence). V lost 4 bases and J 2 bases, leaving 11 bases between the germline ends. The CDR3 nucleotides read TGTGCCAGCAGCTCGCGGGACAGCAACACCGGGGAGCTGTTTTTT. Translating gives CASSSRDSNTGELFF.

The CDR3 coding sequence is TGTGCCAGTACTAATGGAGGGGGCCGCACTGAAGCTTTCTTT. The encoded protein is CASTNGGGRTEAFF. The genes are TRBV19 and TRBJ1-1, with 7 nucleotides matching TRBD1. Trimming took 7 bases from V and 4 from J; bases not matched to a gene: 9. This CDR3 is 14 amino acids long. Looked up from germline, CDR1 is LNHDA and CDR2 is SQIVND (reference sequence).

The chain is built from TRBV19 and TRBJ2-3; TRBD1 matches at 12 bases. The CDR3 runs to 17 residues. Losses at the gene ends were 5 bases for V and 8 bases for J; bases not matched to a gene: 14. CDR1 is LNHDA and CDR2 is SQIVND in the germline V gene (reference sequence). The CDR3 nucleotides read TGTGCCAGTAGTGGTGCACCGGGACAGGGGGCGCAGGGTACGCAGTATTTT. Translating it yields CASSGAPGQGAQGTQYF.

This clone was seen only once. The chain employs TRBV19 and TRBJ1-2, with 7 bases identical to TRBD1. This CDR3 has 11 residues. Trimming cost V 11 bases and J 4 bases; bases outside gene matches: 4. Germline V gene lookup returns CDR1 LNHDA and CDR2 SQIVND (reference sequence). This chain's CDR3 is CAGGDSYGYTF. DNA for the CDR3: TGTGCCGGGGGGGACAGCTATGGCTACACCTTC. Complete variable domain (other parts from reference TRBV19 and TRBJ1-2): DGGITQSPKYLFRKEGQNVTLSCEQNLNHDAMYWYRQDPGQGLRLIYYSQIVNDFQKGDIAEGYSVSREKKESFPLTVTSAQKNPTAFYLCAGGDSYGYTFGSGTRLTVV.

V and J are TRBV6-5 and TRBJ1-2, with no clear D. CDR3 length equals 14 residues. Trimming removed 5 bases at V and 0 bases at J, with 10 bases between. CDR1 MNHEY and CDR2 SVGAGI come from the germline V gene. CDR3 sequence reads: CASSLSTANYGYTF. The CDR3 nucleotides read TGTGCCAGCAGTCTTTCGACCGCTAACTATGGCTACACCTTC.

A few counts support this clone. This chain joins TRBV5-1 and TRBJ1-1; no clear D gene. Germline V gives CDR1 SGHRS, CDR2 YFSETQ. This CDR3 region has 14 residues. Trimming left V 2 bases short and J 1 base short, with 9 bases between. CDR3 protein: CASSFRTENTEAFF. In nucleotides, the CDR3 is TGCGCCAGCAGCTTTAGGACGGAGAACACTGAAGCTTTCTTT.